These 10 T cell receptor beta chains were all obtained from the same sample, sequenced in a study of STAT5B mutations in CD4+ large granular lymphocyte leukemia. Sequenced by immunoSEQ multiplex PCR; TCRdb stores in-frame clones only, minus some. The table includes around 31,000 clones, 72% detected once. The sequenced sample consisted of CD4+ T cells from blood buffy coats. The receptors shown here come from a human donor in good health.

The rearrangement links TRBV5-1 to TRBJ1-6; tentative D call: TRBD1 (6 bases). Trimming removed 5 bases from V and 10 bases from J, with 13 bases in between. CDR1 is SGHRS, CDR2 YFSETQ, per germline. There are 13 residues in the CDR3. The CDR3 nucleotides are TGCGCCAGCAGGACGGACAGCAGGTCACCCCTCCACTTT. Encoded protein: CASRTDSRSPLHF. The full variable domain, with the rest looked up from reference TRBV5-1 and TRBJ1-6, is KAGVTQTPRYLIKTRGQQVTLSCSPISGHRSVSWYQQTPGQGLQFLFEYFSETQRNKGNFPGRFSGRQFSNSRSEMNVSTLELGDSALYLCASRTDSRSPLHFGNGTRLTVT.

This rearrangement joins TRBV6-1 to TRBJ2-7; 8 positions agree with TRBD1. CDR3 length: 14 residues. Germline trimming cut 7 bases from V and 2 bases from J; bases unmatched to any gene: 7. CDR1 and CDR2 (germline): MNHNS, SASEGT. The DNA for the CDR3 is TGTGCCAGCACGATGAGACAGGGGCCCTACGAGCAGTACTTC. Protein product: CASTMRQGPYEQYF.

The CDR3 sequence: CASSRWTGSSYEQYF. The CDR3 region has the DNA TGTGCCAGCAGCCGTTGGACAGGGAGCTCCTACGAGCAGTACTTC. This chain links TRBV5-6 with TRBJ2-7; 8 bases line up with TRBD1. The CDR3 totals 15 residues. The trim removed 4 bases at V and 0 bases at J, leaving 6 bases unmatched. The V gene's germline CDR1 is SGHDT and CDR2 YYEEEE.

The chain carries TRBV4-1 and TRBJ2-1; 7 nucleotides match TRBD1. CDR1 and CDR2 from the germline V gene are MGHRA and YSYEKL. The V segment lost 5 bases and the J segment 5 bases; nucleotides outside the gene matches: 12. This CDR3 is 16 amino acids long. The CDR3 reads CASSDPPGQRDNEQFF. CDR3 DNA: TGCGCCAGCAGCGATCCCCCGGGACAGCGAGACAATGAGCAGTTCTTC.

This chain connects TRBV30 to TRBJ1-5, with TRBD1 identical over 7 bases. V was pared by 2 bases and J by 1 base, with 2 bases of the junction left unmatched. The CDR3 is made up of 14 amino acids. Germline V gene lookup returns CDR1 GTSNPN and CDR2 SVGIG (reference sequence). The chain's CDR3 is CAWSRGGSNQPQHF. The CDR3 nucleotides are TGTGCCTGGAGTCGAGGGGGCAGCAATCAGCCCCAGCATTTT.

V gene TRBV4-3 combines with J gene TRBJ2-2, with no clear D. In germline, CDR1 is LGHNA, CDR2 YSLEER. CDR3 size: 16 residues. V shed 1 base and J shed 0 bases, with 9 bases lying between them. CDR3 coding DNA: TGCGCCAGCAGCCAAGCCCCACGCGCGAACACCGGGGAGCTGTTTTTT. As protein: CASSQAPRANTGELFF.

This chain connects TRBV6-5 to TRBJ1-1, with D maybe TRBD1 (5 bases). Germline V CDR1 and CDR2: MNHEY, SVGAGI. Trimming cost V 2 bases and J 3 bases, with 10 bases left between them. The CDR3 length is 14 residues. The CDR3 nucleotides are TGTGCCAGCAGTTACACCAAGGGGTACACTGAAGCTTTCTTT. Translating gives CASSYTKGYTEAFF.

V usage is TRBV7-6 and J usage is TRBJ1-6; 7 positions agree with TRBD1. The CDR3 has 16 residues. Germline V lookup: CDR1 SGHVS, CDR2 FNYEAQ. V lost 1 base and J lost 7; bases outside the gene matches: 7. CDR3: CASSLGRQGGNSPLHF. In DNA, the CDR3 is TGTGCCAGCAGCTTAGGCCGACAGGGAGGGAATTCACCCCTCCACTTT.

V and J are TRBV19 and TRBJ1-1; D is unclear. The CDR3 extends over 15 amino acids. The ends were cut back, 4 bases at V and 0 bases at J, with 12 bases in the middle. The germline V gene encodes CDR1 LNHDA and CDR2 SQIVND (reference sequence). The CDR3 DNA reads as TGTGCCAGTAGTACCCCTGGCGGTCTGAACACTGAAGCTTTCTTT. This gives the protein CASSTPGGLNTEAFF.

CDR3 in amino acids: CASSIDQDSRYEQYF. CDR3 nucleotide sequence: TGTGCCAGTAGTATAGATCAGGACAGCAGGTACGAGCAGTACTTC. The gene calls are TRBV19 and TRBJ2-7, with D possibly being TRBD1 (6 bases). V lost 0 bases and J lost 4, with 13 bases in between. From germline, CDR1 is LNHDA and CDR2 SQIVND (reference sequence). This CDR3 comprises 15 residues. The variable domain in full, completed from reference TRBV19 and TRBJ2-7, reads DGGITQSPKYLFRKEGQNVTLSCEQNLNHDAMYWYRQDPGQGLRLIYYSQIVNDFQKGDIAEGYSVSREKKESFPLTVTSAQKNPTAFYLCASSIDQDSRYEQYFGPGTRLTVT.